This TCR beta chain was sequenced during a study of blood T cell repertoires in COVID-19. TCRdb's table, derived via immunoSEQ multiplex PCR, lists solely in-frame clones and lacks some. The table shows 150,000 to 200,000 clones, with over 70% occurring only once. Sequenced material: PBMCs or T cells enriched from blood (not recorded which). The receptor was derived from a woman in her fifties or sixties who had recovered from COVID-19.

The CDR3 coding sequence is TGTGCTAGTGGGGGTGCGGCAGGGGCCCAGCCCCAGCATTTT. Its protein is CASGGAAGAQPQHF. V and J are TRBV12-5 and TRBJ1-5, with TRBD1 as a possible D gene (6 bases). V was cut by 6 bases and J by 7 bases, with 16 bases left in between. This CDR3 has 14 amino acids. Germline assignment: CDR1 LGHNT and CDR2 FRNRAP.